This T cell receptor beta chain was retrieved from a study of early T cells in non-severe SARS-CoV-2 infection. In the study overall: With bulk RNA from unsorted whole blood as input, sequencing yielded unpaired chains.

Ten or more counts support this clonotype. Antigen: not known. One end of the junction varies from germline; a read error may be responsible. The TCR library protocol was used to attach unique molecular identifiers. These identifiers were attached to individual cDNA molecules. TCRdb redid the calling of the 5' RACE reads with MiXCR, one entry per CDR3 protein. The table lists 70,000 to 85,000 distinct CDR3 sequences, 5% of them singletons. Whole-study findings and limits: VDJdb-based matching was biased toward anti-spike CD8 responses and missed private and CD4 specificities.

This clonotype was sampled from an adult who was a healthcare worker with PCR-confirmed SARS-CoV-2 infection or an uninfected control (not recorded which). The specimen was whole blood, collected at baseline.

The CDR3 nucleotides read TGTGCCAGCAGCCTAGCGGGAGGTTTGTTTAGGTACGAGCAGTACTTC. It specifies CASSLAGGLFRYEQYF. This chain links TRBV7-2 with TRBJ2-7; 11 positions match TRBD2. In germline, CDR1 is SGHTA, CDR2 FQGNSA. This CDR3 contains 16 residues.